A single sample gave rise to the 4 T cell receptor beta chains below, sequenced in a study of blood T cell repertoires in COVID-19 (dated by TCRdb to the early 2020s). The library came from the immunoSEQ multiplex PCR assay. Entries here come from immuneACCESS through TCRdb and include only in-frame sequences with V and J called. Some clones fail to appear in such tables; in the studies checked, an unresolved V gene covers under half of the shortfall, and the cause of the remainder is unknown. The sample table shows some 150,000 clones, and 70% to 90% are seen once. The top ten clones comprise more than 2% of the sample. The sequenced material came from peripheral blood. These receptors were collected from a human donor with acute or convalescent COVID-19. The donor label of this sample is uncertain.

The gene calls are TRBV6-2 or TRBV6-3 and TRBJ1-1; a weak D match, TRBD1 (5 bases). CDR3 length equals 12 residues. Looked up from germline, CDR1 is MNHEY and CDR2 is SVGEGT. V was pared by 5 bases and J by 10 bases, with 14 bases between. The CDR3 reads CASSDPPGGAFF. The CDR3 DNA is TGTGCCAGCAGTGACCCCCCGGGGGGAGCTTTCTTT.

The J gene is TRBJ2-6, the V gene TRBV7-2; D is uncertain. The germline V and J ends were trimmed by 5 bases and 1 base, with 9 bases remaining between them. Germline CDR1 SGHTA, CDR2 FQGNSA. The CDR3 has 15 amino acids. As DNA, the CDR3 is TGTGCCAGCAGCCCACAGTGGTCTGGGGCCAACGTCCTGACTTTC. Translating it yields CASSPQWSGANVLTF.

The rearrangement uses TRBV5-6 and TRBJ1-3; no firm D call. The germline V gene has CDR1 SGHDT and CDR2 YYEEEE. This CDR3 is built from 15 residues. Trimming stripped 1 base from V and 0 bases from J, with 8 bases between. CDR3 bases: TGTGCCAGCAGCTTGTTGTGGAGCTCTGGAAACACCATATATTTT. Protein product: CASSLLWSSGNTIYF.

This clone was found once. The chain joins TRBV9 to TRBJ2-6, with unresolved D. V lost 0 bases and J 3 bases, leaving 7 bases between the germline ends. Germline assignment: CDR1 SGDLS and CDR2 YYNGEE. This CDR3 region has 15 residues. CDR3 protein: CASSVGPFGANVLTF. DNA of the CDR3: TGTGCCAGCAGCGTAGGTCCCTTTGGGGCCAACGTCCTGACTTTC.